These 25 T cell receptor beta chains were all obtained from the same sample, sequenced in a study of blood T cell repertoires in COVID-19. Only in-frame clones appear in the TCRdb table, and some are missing; sequencing was by immunoSEQ multiplex PCR. The sample has just under 85,000 clones, more than 75% seen once. Sequencing was done on a sample of peripheral blood. These receptors were taken from a man aged 80 or over with active or convalescent COVID-19.

The chain recombines TRBV19 with TRBJ1-3; TRBD1 aligns across 8 bases. With V trimmed by 4 bases and J by 3 bases, 5 bases remained unmatched. Germline loops: CDR1 LNHDA, CDR2 SQIVND (reference sequence). The CDR3 is made up of 15 amino acids. The DNA for the CDR3 is TGTGCCAGTAGTAGTCCGGGACAGGTTGGAAACACCATATATTTT. Protein: CASSSPGQVGNTIYF. Looking up the rest from reference TRBV19 and TRBJ1-3 gives the full variable domain: DGGITQSPKYLFRKEGQNVTLSCEQNLNHDAMYWYRQDPGQGLRLIYYSQIVNDFQKGDIAEGYSVSREKKESFPLTVTSAQKNPTAFYLCASSSPGQVGNTIYFGEGSWLTVV.

CDR3 sequence: CASSTLAGGYNEQFF. CDR3 bases: TGTGCCAGCAGTACACTAGCGGGGGGCTACAATGAGCAGTTCTTC. The rearrangement joins TRBV2 to TRBJ2-1; 12 bases are shared with TRBD2. The V and J ends lost 5 bases and 3 bases, in that order; junction bases with no gene match: 2. The CDR3 totals 15 residues. Germline CDR1 and CDR2: SNHLY and FYNNEI.

The gene calls are TRBV12-3 or TRBV12-4 and TRBJ2-5, with D perhaps TRBD2 (5 bases). Deletions cut 5 bases from V and 4 bases from J, with 11 bases between. The CDR3 totals 13 residues. CDR3 residues: CASSPSDLETQYF. CDR3 DNA: TGTGCCAGCAGTCCATCGGACTTAGAGACCCAGTACTTC.

Only one count was recorded for this clone. V gene TRBV10-3 combines with J gene TRBJ2-1; D is possibly TRBD2 (6 bases). The V gene lost 8 bases and the J gene lost 0 bases, with 11 bases spanning the gap. The germline V gene has CDR1 ENHRY and CDR2 SYGVKD. The CDR3 spans 14 residues. CDR3 amino acids: CAIGEAGSYNEQFF. Here the CDR3 DNA reads TGTGCCATCGGGGAGGCCGGCTCCTACAATGAGCAGTTCTTC.

This clone was found once. This chain links TRBV3-1 (or the pseudogene TRBV3-2) with TRBJ1-3; D uncertain. The V end was cut by 1 base, the J end by 3 bases, with 7 bases between. This CDR3 has 14 amino acids. Germline values: CDR1 LGHDT, CDR2 YNNKEL (reference sequence). The CDR3 spells CASSQGTGGNTIYF. The CDR3 region has the DNA TGTGCCAGCAGCCAAGGAACGGGTGGAAACACCATATATTTT.

The chain carries TRBV19 and TRBJ1-1; 7 bases agree with TRBD1. V trimming: 6 bases; J trimming: 0 bases; junction bases outside the gene matches: 7. The CDR3 length is 15 residues. Germline V gene data show CDR1 as LNHDA and CDR2 as SQIVND (reference sequence). The chain's CDR3 is CASRPKGQMNTEAFF. CDR3 DNA: TGTGCCAGTAGACCCAAGGGACAGATGAACACTGAAGCTTTCTTT.

This chain joins TRBV2 and TRBJ2-1, with TRBD2 matching 9 bases. From germline, CDR1 is SNHLY and CDR2 FYNNEI. This CDR3 contains 13 residues. V gave up 6 bases and J gave up 8 bases; unmatched junction bases: 5. CDR3 DNA: TGTGCCAGCAGGGCGGGAGGGACCGATGAGCAGTTCTTC. Protein sequence: CASRAGGTDEQFF.

The chain has TRBV18 and TRBJ2-2; a possible D gene is TRBD1 (6 bases). The V and J ends lost 3 bases and 4 bases respectively, with 9 bases between them. The CDR3 covers 14 residues. Germline CDR1 KGHSH, CDR2 LQKENI. CDR3 nucleotide sequence: TGTGCCAGCTCACCGGGACATACCACCGGGGAGCTGTTTTTT. This encodes CASSPGHTTGELFF. Together with reference TRBV18 and TRBJ2-2, the CDR3 gives the full variable domain: NAGVMQNPRHLVRRRGQEARLRCSPMKGHSHVYWYRQLPEEGLKFMVYLQKENIIDESGMPKERFSAEFPKEGPSILRIQQVVRGDSAAYFCASSPGHTTGELFFGEGSRLTVL.

The rearrangement joins TRBV28 to TRBJ1-5; the D gene is possibly TRBD1 (6 bases). Germline lookup yields CDR1 MDHEN and CDR2 SYDVKM. V lost 5 bases and J 4 bases, leaving 12 bases between the germline ends. The CDR3 sequence is 14 residues long. The CDR3 spells CASSQQGTNQPQHF. The CDR3 nucleotides are TGTGCCAGCAGTCAACAGGGAACGAATCAGCCCCAGCATTTT.

This rearrangement joins TRBV5-8 to TRBJ2-3; TRBD2 might be the D (5 bases). The length of the CDR3 is 18 residues. Trimming left V 0 bases short and J 0 bases short, with 17 bases between. Germline CDR1 is SGHTS and CDR2 is YDEGEE. The CDR3 coding sequence is TGTGCCAGCAGCTTGGGGATGGGAGCGGTGGCTAGCACAGATACGCAGTATTTT. Its translation: CASSLGMGAVASTDTQYF.

The CDR3 DNA reads as TGCAGCGTGGGACAGGCCCAAGAGACCCAGTACTTC. It translates to CSVGQAQETQYF. This rearrangement joins TRBV29-1 to TRBJ2-5; 8 positions agree with TRBD1. The CDR3 sequence is 12 residues long. Per germline, CDR1 SQVTM and CDR2 ANQGSEA. V lost 6 bases to trimming and J lost 1 base; unmatched junction nucleotides: 1.

This clone was seen just once. The chain joins TRBV5-1 to TRBJ1-1, with no clear D. V lost 0 bases and J 4 bases, leaving 10 bases between the germline ends. The length of the CDR3 is 14 residues. The germline gives CDR1 SGHRS, CDR2 YFSETQ. The CDR3 coding sequence is TGCGCCAGCAGCTTGGCCACTACATCCACTGAAGCTTTCTTT. It encodes CASSLATTSTEAFF.

The V call is TRBV27, the J call TRBJ1-4; D remains unclear. In germline, CDR1 is MNHEY, CDR2 SMNVEV (reference sequence). Trimming stripped 8 bases from V and 8 bases from J, with 24 bases between. The CDR3 covers 16 residues. This chain's CDR3 is CASGEPNTAAGEKLFF. The CDR3 DNA sequence: TGTGCCAGCGGGGAACCGAACACAGCGGCGGGCGAAAAACTGTTTTTT. Drawing the rest from reference TRBV27 and TRBJ1-4, the complete variable domain is EAQVTQNPRYLITVTGKKLTVTCSQNMNHEYMSWYRQDPGLGLRQIYYSMNVEVTDKGDVPEGYKVSRKEKRNFPLILESPSPNQTSLYFCASGEPNTAAGEKLFFGSGTQLSVL.

This chain uses TRBV16 with TRBJ2-2; D is perhaps TRBD1 (5 bases). CDR1 and CDR2 (germline): KGHSY, FQNENV. Between the trimmed V and J ends, which lost 6 bases and 5 bases, there was a span of 10 bases. The CDR3 consists of 13 residues. The DNA for the CDR3 is TGTGCCAGCAGAAGACAGAGGACCGGGGAGCTGTTTTTT. It specifies CASRRQRTGELFF.

This clone was detected a few times. This chain connects TRBV19 to TRBJ1-2; D perhaps matches TRBD1 (5 bases). The CDR3 is 14 amino acids. CDR1 is LNHDA and CDR2 is SQIVND in the germline V gene (reference sequence). With 5 bases removed from V and 4 bases from J, the gap between germline ends came to 14 bases. CDR3: CASSGQGYTYGYTF. The CDR3 DNA sequence: TGTGCCAGTAGTGGGCAGGGTTATACCTATGGCTACACCTTC.

This sequence joins TRBV5-5 and TRBJ1-6, with D tentatively TRBD1 (5 bases). CDR1 and CDR2 from the germline V gene are SGHKS and YYEKEE (reference sequence). The CDR3 extends over 17 amino acids. V was cut by 4 bases and J by 0 bases, with 14 bases left in between. The CDR3 loop reads CASSLGIRGSYNSPLHF. The CDR3, as DNA: TGTGCCAGCAGCCTGGGAATTAGGGGCTCCTATAATTCACCCCTCCACTTT.

The V and J genes are TRBV24-1 and TRBJ2-4; tentative D call: TRBD1 (5 bases). Trimming shortened V by 4 bases and J by 2 bases, and 8 bases separated the two germline ends. CDR3 size: 14 residues. The germline gives CDR1 KGHDR, CDR2 SFDVKD. In nucleotides, the CDR3 is TGTGCCACCAGTGACCAGGGTTCCAAAAACATTCAGTACTTC. Protein: CATSDQGSKNIQYF.

This clone was counted between two and nine times. The chain uses TRBV7-9 and TRBJ2-1; D gene unclear. The CDR3 consists of 13 residues. Deletions cut 5 bases from V and 4 bases from J, with 9 bases between. Germline loops: CDR1 SEHNR, CDR2 FQNEAQ (reference sequence). The CDR3 loop reads CASSDTGYNEQFF. CDR3 DNA: TGTGCCAGCAGCGACACCGGTTACAATGAGCAGTTCTTC.

The chain recombines TRBV6-2 or TRBV6-3 with TRBJ1-1; the D is unclear. The V and J ends lost 5 bases and 1 base respectively, with 11 bases between them. The CDR3 has 14 residues. CDR1 and CDR2 (germline): MNHEY, SVGEGT. The CDR3 reads CASSQQNRNTEAFF. The DNA of the CDR3 is TGTGCCAGCAGTCAACAAAACAGGAACACTGAAGCTTTCTTT.

The J gene is TRBJ2-1, the V gene TRBV6-1; 7 nucleotides align to TRBD1. CDR3 size: 12 residues. Losses at the gene ends were 3 bases for V and 14 bases for J; bases not matched to a gene: 7. The germline gives CDR1 MNHNS, CDR2 SASEGT. The CDR3 DNA sequence: TGTGCCAGCAGTGATCGGACAGGTCTGGAGTTCTTC. Translating gives CASSDRTGLEFF.

In nucleotides, the CDR3 is TGCGCCAGCAGCGGACAGGGGTGGAATGAGCAGTTCTTC. Amino acids: CASSGQGWNEQFF. The rearrangement joins TRBV5-1 to TRBJ2-1; 9 nucleotides agree with TRBD1. CDR3 length: 13 residues. CDR1 and CDR2 from the germline V gene are SGHRS and YFSETQ. With 4 bases clipped from V and 7 bases from J, the junction kept 3 bases outside the gene matches.

This clone came up a few times. V is TRBV28 and J is TRBJ2-7, with D possibly TRBD1 on 6 matching bases. V dropped 6 bases and J dropped 3 bases, with 15 bases sitting between them. This CDR3 region has 14 residues. Germline V gene data show CDR1 as MDHEN and CDR2 as SYDVKM. The CDR3 spells CASSPSSRGYEQYV. CDR3 coding DNA: TGTGCCAGCAGCCCCTCAAGCAGGGGCTACGAGCAGTACGTC.

The genes are TRBV18 and TRBJ2-1; 8 bases line up with TRBD2. V shed 4 bases and J 8 bases; nucleotides not matched to a gene: 10. The length of the CDR3 is 15 residues. Per the germline V gene, CDR1 is KGHSH and CDR2 is LQKENI. The CDR3 DNA reads as TGTGCCAGCTCACTTCAGCGGGAGATTTCCCATGAGCAGTTCTTC. Its translation is CASSLQREISHEQFF.

The gene calls are TRBV24-1 and TRBJ1-3, with TRBD1 matching over 8 bases. The CDR3 consists of 20 residues. Germline values: CDR1 KGHDR, CDR2 SFDVKD. Germline trimming cut 0 bases from V and 0 bases from J; bases unmatched to any gene: 12. For the CDR3, the DNA is TGTGCCACCAGTGATTTGTGGCAGGGGGCTCGAATCCACTCTGGAAACACCATATATTTT. This translates into CATSDLWQGARIHSGNTIYF.

This clone appeared a few times. The V and J genes are TRBV5-1 and TRBJ2-7; unclear D gene. Trimming removed 4 bases at V and 5 bases at J, with 16 bases between. The CDR3 is 14 residues long. Per the germline V gene, CDR1 is SGHRS and CDR2 is YFSETQ. The CDR3 loop is CASSPSQYGHEQYV. CDR3 in DNA: TGCGCCAGCAGCCCCAGTCAATATGGCCACGAGCAGTACGTC.